This T cell receptor (beta chain) is drawn from a study of shared clonotypes between healthy human individuals. Sequencing used immunoSEQ multiplex PCR; TCRdb keeps in-frame clones, though not all of them. Of approximately 2.5 million clones listed, more than 80% were seen once; the top ten hold under 0.15%. Germline CDR1 SGHRS, CDR2 YFSETQ. The junction had 7 bases not matched to a gene; V was cut back by 0 bases and J by 5 bases. The CDR3 loop spans 15 amino acids. Sequencing input: naive CD4+ T cells sorted from blood. As for subset: CD45RA+ positively selected. The receptor comes from a young man in good health. The V gene is TRBV5-1, the J gene TRBJ2-5; TRBD2 aligns across 7 bases. The CDR3 here is CASSLDSTSWETQYF. DNA for the CDR3: TGCGCCAGCAGCTTGGATTCGACTAGCTGGGAGACCCAGTACTTC.